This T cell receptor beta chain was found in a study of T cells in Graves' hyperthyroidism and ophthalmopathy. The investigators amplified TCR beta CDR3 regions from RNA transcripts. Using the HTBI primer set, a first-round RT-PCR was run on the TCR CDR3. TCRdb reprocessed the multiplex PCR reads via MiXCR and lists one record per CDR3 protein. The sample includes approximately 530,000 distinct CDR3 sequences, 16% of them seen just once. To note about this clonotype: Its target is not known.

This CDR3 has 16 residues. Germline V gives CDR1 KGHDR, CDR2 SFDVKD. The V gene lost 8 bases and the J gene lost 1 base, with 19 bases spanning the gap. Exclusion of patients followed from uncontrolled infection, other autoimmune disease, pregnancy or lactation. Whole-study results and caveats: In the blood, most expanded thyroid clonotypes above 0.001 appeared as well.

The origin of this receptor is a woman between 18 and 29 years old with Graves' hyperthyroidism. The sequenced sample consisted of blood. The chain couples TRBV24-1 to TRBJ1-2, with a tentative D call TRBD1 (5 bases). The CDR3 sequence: CATNGGPNSGNYGYTF. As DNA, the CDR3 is TGTGCCACCAACGGGGGTCCTAACTCGGGTAACTATGGCTACACCTTC.